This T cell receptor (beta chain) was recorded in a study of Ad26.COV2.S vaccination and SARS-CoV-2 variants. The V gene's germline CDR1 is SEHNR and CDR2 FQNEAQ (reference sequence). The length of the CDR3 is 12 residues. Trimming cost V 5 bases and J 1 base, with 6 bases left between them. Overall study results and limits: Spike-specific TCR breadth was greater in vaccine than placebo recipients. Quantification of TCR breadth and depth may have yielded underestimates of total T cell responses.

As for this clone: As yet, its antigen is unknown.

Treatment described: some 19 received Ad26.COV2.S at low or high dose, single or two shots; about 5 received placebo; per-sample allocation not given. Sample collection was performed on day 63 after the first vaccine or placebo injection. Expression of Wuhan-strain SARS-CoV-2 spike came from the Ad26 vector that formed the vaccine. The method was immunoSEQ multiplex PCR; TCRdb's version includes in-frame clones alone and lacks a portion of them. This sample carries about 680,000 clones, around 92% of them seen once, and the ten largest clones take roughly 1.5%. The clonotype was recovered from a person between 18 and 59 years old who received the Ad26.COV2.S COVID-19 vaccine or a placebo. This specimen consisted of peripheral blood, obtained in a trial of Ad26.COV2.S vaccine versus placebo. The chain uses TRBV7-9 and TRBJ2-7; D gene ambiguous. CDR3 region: CASSPESYEQYF. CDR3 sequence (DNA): TGTGCCAGCAGCCCAGAGTCCTACGAGCAGTACTTC.